One sample yielded the 4 T cell receptor beta chains listed below, sequenced in a study of MAIT cells during Salmonella Paratyphi A infection. Whole-study findings and limits: Oligoclonal MAIT cells preferred TRBV20 and TRBV6, with usage seemingly unaffected by infection.

Their antigen targets remain unknown. Specified time point: after infection, following antibiotic treatment. MAIT cells were sorted by flow cytometry as Valpha7.2+ CD161+ T cells. TCRdb reprocessed the 5' RACE reads with MiXCR, giving one entry per CDR3 protein. The profile covers roughly 1,500 distinct CDR3 sequences, with 60% to 75% appearing a single time and roughly half taken by the ten largest. Sequencing used MAIT cells from blood, obtained at the last sampling point of the challenge study. These receptor sequences come from a person between 18 and 75 years old who was deliberately infected with Salmonella Paratyphi A in a paratyphoid fever challenge study.

By sample fraction, this clonotype is hyperexpanded. This chain links TRBV6-2 or TRBV6-3 with TRBJ2-1; TRBD1 matches at 10 bases. CDR1 and CDR2 from the germline V gene are MNHEY and SVGEGT. After removal of 8 bases from V and 4 bases from J, the junction contained 11 bases not matched to a gene. CDR3 length: 16 amino acids. DNA for the CDR3: TGTGCCAGCGGACACTCCGGGACAGGGGATTACAATGAGCAGTTCTTC. It specifies CASGHSGTGDYNEQFF.

The chain combines TRBV7-3 with TRBJ2-7; D is unclear. The germline V gene encodes CDR1 SGHTA and CDR2 FQGTGA. The germline V and J ends were trimmed by 6 bases and 2 bases, with 14 bases remaining between them. This CDR3 is 14 amino acids long. DNA for the CDR3: TGTGCCAGCAGAAACTACAGCCTCCCCTACGAGCAGTACTTC. This gives the protein CASRNYSLPYEQYF.

Of note for this clonotype: Because the CDR3 is missing its conserved closing phenylalanine or tryptophan, this is likely a read error. The DNA is omitted, as the CDR3 cannot be located on it reliably, and the CDR3 follows TCRdb's listing. The chain's CDR3 is CASSFSSGATDTKYG. The chain has TRBV6-5 and TRBJ2-3; the tabulated D call, TRBD1, remains unverified against the DNA. Germline-derived CDR1 and CDR2 are MNHEY and SVGAGI. Ends included, the CDR3 has 15 residues.

By proportion, this clonotype is medium-sized. The V gene is TRBV6-2 or TRBV6-3, the J gene TRBJ2-1, with 12 bases lining up with TRBD2. The CDR3 has 15 amino acids. Germline assignment: CDR1 MNHEY and CDR2 SVGEGT. V lost 6 bases and J lost 7; bases outside the gene matches: 7. The CDR3 is CASSNSLAGGNEQFF. DNA for the CDR3: TGTGCCAGCAGCAACTCTCTAGCGGGAGGGAATGAGCAGTTCTTC.